These 5 T cell receptor beta chains were sequenced from one sample in a study of cytomegalovirus exposure and HLA in healthy donors. PCR used 60 Vbeta primers and 13 Jbeta primers. Sequencing used immunoSEQ multiplex PCR; TCRdb keeps in-frame clones, though not all of them. The data show 180,000 or so clones, just over 75% seen once. The sequencing sample was made of PBMCs. The origin of the receptors is a woman in her 30s in good health and CMV-seropositive.

The chain links TRBV2 to TRBJ1-2; D possibly corresponds to TRBD1 (6 bases). CDR1 and CDR2 from the germline V gene are SNHLY and FYNNEI. V was pared by 6 bases and J by 8 bases, with 19 bases between. The CDR3 totals 14 residues. The CDR3 sequence: CASSSQTGNLGYTF. The CDR3 coding sequence is TGTGCCAGCAGCTCCCAAACAGGGAATCTAGGCTACACCTTC.

The chain has TRBV6-5 and TRBJ1-2; D remains unclear. Germline V gene data show CDR1 as MNHEY and CDR2 as SVGAGI. Deletions cut 4 bases from V and 4 bases from J, with 13 bases between. The length of the CDR3 is 14 residues. The CDR3 DNA follows: TGTGCCAGCAGTTGGAATGTGGAGGGCTATGGCTACACCTTC. As protein: CASSWNVEGYGYTF.

This clone was seen once. The V call is TRBV5-6, the J call TRBJ2-7; 10 nucleotides line up with TRBD2. The CDR3 has 18 amino acids. Trimming removed 3 bases from V and 6 bases from J; junction bases left unmatched: 18. CDR1 and CDR2 from the germline V gene are SGHDT and YYEEEE. CDR3 bases: TGTGCCAGCAGCTGGTGGGGTCTTCAAGCGGGAGGGGGAAGCGAGCAGTACTTC. Translating it yields CASSWWGLQAGGGSEQYF.

The chain carries TRBV4-1 and TRBJ1-5; 7 bases match TRBD1. Germline loops: CDR1 MGHRA, CDR2 YSYEKL. The CDR3 totals 15 residues. V gave up 3 bases and J gave up 7 bases; unmatched junction bases: 9. In DNA form, the CDR3 reads TGCGCCAGCAGCCAGGACGACAGGGAAGGACAGCCCCAGCATTTT. The encoded protein is CASSQDDREGQPQHF.

This chain connects TRBV30 to TRBJ2-5; possibly TRBD2 for D (6 bases). CDR3 length: 14 amino acids. V dropped 6 bases and J dropped 4 bases, with 18 bases sitting between them. Germline V gene lookup returns CDR1 GTSNPN and CDR2 SVGIG (reference sequence). As DNA, the CDR3 is TGTGCCTGCTCTACGATGGGGGGACGAGAGACCCAGTACTTC. Translating it yields CACSTMGGRETQYF.